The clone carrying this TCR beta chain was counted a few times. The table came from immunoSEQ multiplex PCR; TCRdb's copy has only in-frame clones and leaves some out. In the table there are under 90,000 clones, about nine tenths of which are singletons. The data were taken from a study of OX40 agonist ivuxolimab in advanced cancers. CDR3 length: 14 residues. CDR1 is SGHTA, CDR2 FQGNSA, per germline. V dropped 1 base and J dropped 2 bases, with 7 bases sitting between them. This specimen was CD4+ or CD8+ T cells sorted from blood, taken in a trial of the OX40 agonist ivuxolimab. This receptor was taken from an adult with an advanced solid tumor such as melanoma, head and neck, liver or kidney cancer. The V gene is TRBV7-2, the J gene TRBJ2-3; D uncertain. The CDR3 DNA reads TGTGCCAGCAGCTTAGGGCTGCTCACAGATACGCAGTATTTT. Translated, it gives CASSLGLLTDTQYF.